This T cell receptor beta chain was recorded in a study of post-analysis software for immune sequencing data. Notes on the study in general: Patients used a handful of TRBV segments, including TRBV5-6, TRBV5-1 and TRBV20-1, more often than controls.

Concerning this clonotype: Its target is not known.

Unique-molecular-identifier-tagged TCR beta cDNA libraries were used. Approximately 0.5 million cDNA molecules were recovered from an input of about 0.95 to 11 million T cells. TCRdb ran MiXCR on the PCR reads and lists one entry per CDR3 protein. Here the sample spans 750,000 to 950,000 distinct CDR3 sequences, roughly 50% being singletons. CDR1 and CDR2 from the germline V gene are MNHNY and SVGAGI (reference sequence). The CDR3 length is 16 residues. This TCR came from a girl between 10 and 17 years old with multiple sclerosis. The chain couples TRBV6-6 to TRBJ2-5; 9 bases match TRBD1. The tail of the sequence fits TRBJ2-7 better, so the J call may be wrong. The sequenced sample was blood. CDR3 loop: CASSSPGQGASYEQYF. The CDR3 DNA sequence: TGTGCCAGCAGTTCCCCGGGACAGGGAGCCTCCTACGAGCAGTACTTC.